These 31 T cell receptor beta chains were sequenced from one sample in a study of blood T cell repertoires in COVID-19. Repertoires were generated with immunoSEQ multiplex PCR, while TCRdb's copy carries only in-frame clones and drops some. The top ten clones hold 30% to 45% of a sample with 140,000 to 150,000 clones, 85% to 90% of them seen once. Sample: peripheral blood. The receptor source for this set is a man aged 50 to 60 who had recovered from COVID-19.

This chain joins TRBV5-5 and TRBJ1-6; D ambiguous. The V and J ends lost 2 bases and 5 bases respectively, with 11 bases between them. Germline V lookup: CDR1 SGHKS, CDR2 YYEKEE (reference sequence). The CDR3 has 15 residues. The CDR3 DNA reads as TGTGCCAGCAGCTTAAACGACGGGGATAATTCACCCCTCCACTTT. Encoded protein: CASSLNDGDNSPLHF.

The chain carries TRBV12-3 or TRBV12-4 and TRBJ1-2, with D possibly matching TRBD1 (6 bases). CDR3 length: 13 residues. Trimming stripped 5 bases from V and 4 bases from J, with 11 bases between. In DNA form, the CDR3 reads TGTGCCAGCAGTAACCAGGGGTCCTATGGCTACACCTTC. It is translated as CASSNQGSYGYTF.

V gene TRBV5-6 combines with J gene TRBJ1-1; TRBD1 matches 9 bases. CDR3 length equals 14 residues. Losses at the gene ends were 5 bases for V and 10 bases for J; bases not matched to a gene: 12. Germline V gives CDR1 SGHDT, CDR2 YYEEEE. The CDR3 DNA sequence: TGTGCCAGCAGTTCAGCCGGGACAGGGCGGACAGCTTTCTTT. Its protein is CASSSAGTGRTAFF.

The V gene is TRBV9, the J gene TRBJ2-1; 10 bases match TRBD1. J lost 6 bases, V lost 3 bases, and 9 bases had no gene match. Germline assignment: CDR1 SGDLS and CDR2 YYNGEE. The CDR3 runs to 16 residues. The CDR3 sequence: CASSAQTGGIGNEQFF. Written as DNA, the CDR3 is TGTGCCAGCAGCGCCCAGACAGGGGGCATCGGCAATGAGCAGTTCTTC. The full variable domain, rest sourced from reference TRBV9 and TRBJ2-1, is DSGVTQTPKHLITATGQRVTLRCSPRSGDLSVYWYQQSLDQGLQFLIQYYNGEERAKGNILERFSAQQFPDLHSELNLSSLELGDSALYFCASSAQTGGIGNEQFFGPGTRLTVL.

This rearrangement joins TRBV10-3 to TRBJ2-5, with D possibly TRBD2 on 7 matching bases. This CDR3 has 15 amino acids. CDR1 ENHRY and CDR2 SYGVKD come from the germline V gene. Trimming pared 5 bases from V and 3 bases from J, leaving 16 bases between. CDR3 bases: TGTGCCATCAGTCCACGGGGGGCGGGTAAAGAGACCCAGTACTTC. It specifies CAISPRGAGKETQYF.

This clone was found once. The chain combines TRBV19 with TRBJ1-1; 12 bases line up with TRBD1. From germline, CDR1 is LNHDA and CDR2 SQIVND (reference sequence). The CDR3 is 16 residues long. After removal of 1 base from V and 4 bases from J, the junction contained 4 bases not matched to a gene. In DNA form, the CDR3 reads TGTGCCAGTAGTATAGGGGACAGGGGGCGGGTCACTGAAGCTTTCTTT. Translated: CASSIGDRGRVTEAFF.

This clone has a single count. The chain recombines TRBV9 with TRBJ1-2; the D is unclear. The germline V gene encodes CDR1 SGDLS and CDR2 YYNGEE. This CDR3 has 13 residues. V was cut by 0 bases and J by 8 bases, with 11 bases left in between. The CDR3 here is CASSVVANWGYTF. DNA of the CDR3: TGTGCCAGCAGCGTAGTCGCCAACTGGGGCTACACCTTC.

The V call is TRBV21-1, the J call TRBJ2-3; TRBD2 is the table's D call and was not checked against the DNA. TRBV21-1 is deemed a pseudogene. The length of the CDR3 is 16 residues. The CDR3 protein is CARRGGGWAYTDTQYF. CDR3 sequence (DNA): TGTGCCAGGAGGGGAGGTGGCTGGGCGTACACAGATACGCAGTATTTT.

The chain joins TRBV6-5 to TRBJ1-2; 7 bases align to TRBD1. This CDR3 has 15 amino acids. Germline lookup yields CDR1 MNHEY and CDR2 SVGAGI. The trim removed 6 bases at V and 5 bases at J, leaving 12 bases unmatched. Written as DNA, the CDR3 is TGTGCCAGCAGCCCCACCCGAGGGGGCGGTTATGGCTACACCTTC. As protein: CASSPTRGGGYGYTF.

The rearrangement joins TRBV23-1 to TRBJ1-6; D may be TRBD1 (5 bases). TRBV23-1 is reported as an ORF; its role is uncertain. V lost 0 bases and J 4 bases, leaving 13 bases between the germline ends. The CDR3 extends over 17 amino acids. The CDR3 region has the DNA TGCGCCAGCAGTCAATCAGTGCGGACACCTTATAATTCACCCCTCCACTTT. This codes for CASSQSVRTPYNSPLHF.

This clone was picked up one time. The chain couples TRBV27 to TRBJ2-2; D unclear. The V gene's germline CDR1 is MNHEY and CDR2 SMNVEV (reference sequence). The V gene lost 0 bases and the J gene lost 6 bases, with 11 bases spanning the gap. The CDR3 runs to 15 residues. CDR3 in amino acids: CASSLSQNWAGELFF. The CDR3 region has the DNA TGTGCCAGCAGTTTATCACAGAATTGGGCCGGGGAGCTGTTTTTT.

The chain employs TRBV3-1 (or the pseudogene TRBV3-2) and TRBJ2-7; 8 positions match TRBD1. There are 14 residues in the CDR3. The ends lost 3 bases at V and 0 bases at J; junction bases unmatched: 1. Germline V gives CDR1 LGHDT, CDR2 YNNKEL (reference sequence). The CDR3 nucleotides are TGTGCCAGCAGCCAGCAGGGGGCCTCCTACGAGCAGTACTTC. Encoded protein: CASSQQGASYEQYF.

This clone was seen only once. The CDR3 loop is CASSELRVEYYGYTF. CDR3 nucleotide sequence: TGTGCCAGCAGTGAATTACGGGTGGAGTACTATGGCTACACCTTC. The rearrangement joins TRBV6-1 to TRBJ1-2; D gene unclear. This CDR3 spans 15 amino acids. Trimming took off 2 bases at V and 3 bases at J, with 13 bases between the two ends. The germline V gene has CDR1 MNHNS and CDR2 SASEGT.

This clone was seen once. This chain uses TRBV11-2 with TRBJ2-5, with D maybe TRBD1 (6 bases). Germline assignment: CDR1 SGHAT and CDR2 FQNNGV. This CDR3 has 14 amino acids. Deletions cut 3 bases from V and 5 bases from J, with 13 bases between. As DNA, the CDR3 is TGTGCCAGCAGCTTTGGGACAACAAGGGAGACCCAGTACTTC. Its translation is CASSFGTTRETQYF.

The chain is built from TRBV9 and TRBJ2-7; TRBD2 might be the D (6 bases). Germline loops: CDR1 SGDLS, CDR2 YYNGEE. There are 14 residues in the CDR3. V lost 1 base and J lost 2, with 10 bases in between. CDR3 sequence: CASSVTGDTYEQYF. CDR3 coding DNA: TGTGCCAGCAGCGTAACGGGGGATACCTACGAGCAGTACTTC.

This chain links TRBV11-3 with TRBJ2-3; a weak D match, TRBD1 (6 bases). This CDR3 is built from 15 residues. V lost 3 bases to trimming and J lost 3 bases, with 13 bases between them. The germline V gene encodes CDR1 SGHNT and CDR2 YENEEA. CDR3 amino acids: CASSLFRGETDTQYF. In nucleotides, the CDR3 is TGTGCCAGCAGCTTGTTCAGGGGTGAAACAGATACGCAGTATTTT.

The genes are TRBV29-1 and TRBJ1-1; TRBD1 might be the D (6 bases). CDR3 length: 11 residues. V gave up 8 bases and J gave up 8 bases, with 15 bases separating them. Germline V gene sequence: CDR1 SQVTM, CDR2 ANQGSEA. The CDR3 spells CSIHSGGEAFF. Written as DNA, the CDR3 is TGCAGCATACATTCGGGGGGCGAAGCTTTCTTT.

This clone was seen once. This chain links TRBV20-1 with TRBJ2-1; 10 nucleotides line up with TRBD2. The germline CDR1 and CDR2 sequences are DFQATT and SNEGSKA (reference sequence). The junction had 12 bases not matched to a gene; V was cut back by 3 bases and J by 4 bases. The CDR3 is 17 amino acids. In nucleotides, the CDR3 is TGCAGTGCTAGTGGGGCTGATCCGGGACTAGCGTACAATGAGCAGTTCTTC. Amino acids: CSASGADPGLAYNEQFF.

This rearrangement joins TRBV3-1 (or the pseudogene TRBV3-2) to TRBJ2-3; the match to TRBD2 covers 7 bases. Trimming removed 1 base from V and 5 bases from J; junction bases left unmatched: 9. The germline V gene encodes CDR1 LGHDT and CDR2 YNNKEL (reference sequence). The CDR3 runs to 16 residues. CDR3 sequence (DNA): TGTGCCAGCAGCCAAGTCCGACCGGGACTACGAGATACGCAGTATTTT. Protein: CASSQVRPGLRDTQYF.

This chain links TRBV6-2 or TRBV6-3 with TRBJ1-2; the match to TRBD1 covers 10 bases. The trim removed 2 bases at V and 2 bases at J, leaving 2 bases unmatched. This CDR3 region has 15 residues. Germline V gives CDR1 MNHEY, CDR2 SVGEGT. In DNA form, the CDR3 reads TGTGCCAGCAGTTACCGGGACAGGGGCAACTATGGCTACACCTTC. Amino acids: CASSYRDRGNYGYTF.

The rearrangement links TRBV25-1 to TRBJ2-1, with 10 bases aligning to TRBD2. The CDR3 runs 16 residues. Trimming removed 1 base from V and 7 bases from J; junction bases left unmatched: 7. The germline V gene has CDR1 MGHDK and CDR2 SYGVNS. CDR3 amino acids: CASSEFKRGGQNEQFF. CDR3 DNA sequence: TGTGCCAGCAGTGAATTCAAGCGGGGGGGCCAGAATGAGCAGTTCTTC.

The chain carries TRBV27 and TRBJ1-1, with a possible D match to TRBD1 (6 bases). From germline, CDR1 is MNHEY and CDR2 SMNVEV (reference sequence). Trimming pared 10 bases from V and 4 bases from J, leaving 22 bases between. The length of the CDR3 is 15 residues. The CDR3: CATLPRDTDVTEAFF. The CDR3 DNA follows: TGTGCCACCCTCCCCCGGGACACGGACGTCACTGAAGCTTTCTTT.

The gene calls are TRBV7-2 and TRBJ2-5, with 9 bases fitting TRBD2. The CDR3 is 15 amino acids. Germline V gene lookup returns CDR1 SGHTA and CDR2 FQGNSA. V was clipped by 6 bases and J by 2 bases; unmatched bases: 7. Here the CDR3 DNA reads TGTGCCAGCAGTCCTCTAGCGGGGCAGCAAGAGACCCAGTACTTC. Encoded protein: CASSPLAGQQETQYF.

The DNA for the CDR3 is TGTGCCAGTATGAGGGCGAGCACAGATACGCAGTATTTT. Translation gives CASMRASTDTQYF. The chain is built from TRBV19 and TRBJ2-3; possibly TRBD2 for D (5 bases). This CDR3 is 13 amino acids long. The V end lost 7 bases, the J end lost 0 bases, and 8 bases lay between the germline ends. Germline assignment: CDR1 LNHDA and CDR2 SQIVND (reference sequence).

The rearrangement uses TRBV30 and TRBJ1-1, with D maybe TRBD1 (5 bases). There are 13 residues in the CDR3. CDR1 and CDR2 (germline): GTSNPN, SVGIG (reference sequence). Trimming removed 0 bases from V and 7 bases from J, with 12 bases in between. CDR3 region: CAWSVLSQGEAFF. The DNA of the CDR3 is TGTGCCTGGAGTGTCCTTTCGCAGGGTGAAGCTTTCTTT.

This clone showed up just a few times. CDR3 residues: CASSQEFDRGKNIQYF. The CDR3 DNA follows: TGCGCCAGCAGCCAAGAGTTCGACAGGGGCAAAAACATTCAGTACTTC. The J gene is TRBJ2-4, the V gene TRBV4-3; 8 nucleotides agree with TRBD1. This CDR3 is built from 16 residues. CDR1 is LGHNA, CDR2 YSLEER, per germline. J gave up 3 bases and V 0 bases, and 4 bases lay outside the gene matches.

There are a few counts of this clone. The V and J genes are TRBV19 and TRBJ1-6; D call uncertain. Germline V gene sequence: CDR1 LNHDA, CDR2 SQIVND (reference sequence). V was cut by 4 bases and J by 10 bases, with 11 bases left in between. The CDR3 runs 13 residues. CDR3 nucleotide sequence: TGTGCCAGTAGTAGAGGAGTAGAATCACCCCTCCACTTT. Encoded protein: CASSRGVESPLHF.

The rearrangement links TRBV7-6 to TRBJ1-1; a weak D match, TRBD1 (6 bases). There are 14 residues in the CDR3. V shed 5 bases and J shed 0 bases, with 10 bases lying between them. CDR1 is SGHVS and CDR2 is FNYEAQ in the germline V gene. CDR3: CASSRTEMNTEAFF. The DNA for the CDR3 is TGTGCCAGCAGCCGGACAGAAATGAACACTGAAGCTTTCTTT.

In this sample, this clone turned up a few times. The chain links TRBV7-9 to TRBJ1-2; D is unclear. This CDR3 has 15 residues. V lost 2 bases, J lost 3 bases, and 13 bases lay in between. The germline V gene has CDR1 SEHNR and CDR2 FQNEAQ (reference sequence). CDR3 loop: CASSLSSAAHYGYTF. DNA for the CDR3: TGTGCCAGCAGCTTATCGTCGGCGGCCCACTATGGCTACACCTTC.

J is TRBJ2-7 and V is TRBV7-8; the match to TRBD1 covers 8 bases. Trimming cost V 3 bases and J 3 bases; bases outside gene matches: 10. This CDR3 contains 16 residues. Germline V gene sequence: CDR1 SGHVS, CDR2 FQNEAQ. This CDR3 reads CASSFSAGGDRYEQYF. The DNA of the CDR3 is TGTGCCAGCAGCTTTTCCGCAGGGGGCGACCGCTACGAGCAGTACTTC.

Concerning this clone: Other nucleotide sequences from this sample produce the same CDR3. The CDR3 loop is CASSLYRDRGYNEQFF. CDR3 DNA sequence: TGTGCCAGCAGCCTCTACCGGGACAGGGGCTACAATGAGCAGTTCTTC. V gene TRBV7-9 combines with J gene TRBJ2-1, with TRBD1 identical over 10 bases. V lost 5 bases, J lost 3 bases, and 7 bases stayed unmatched. This CDR3 contains 16 residues. Germline CDR1 and CDR2: SEHNR and FQNEAQ (reference sequence).